This T cell receptor (beta chain) appears in the sequencing data of a study of tumor-infiltrating lymphocytes in primary liver carcinoma (dated by TCRdb to the late 2010s). Concerning the study at large: Surgical resection was performed in China between 2015 and 2016 on about 5 patients with histopathologically diagnosed primary liver carcinoma. Hepatocellular carcinoma (four) or combined HCC and intrahepatic cholangiocarcinoma (one) was present in the five patients, who were three men and two women aged 30 to 69 years. The five patients had tumors staged T1-T3 N0M0, with maximum diameters ranging from roughly 4 to 10 cm. Samples yielded roughly 3.5 to 7.13 million productive TCRbeta reads; read depth did not differ significantly between tissue types. The study combined TCRbeta repertoire sequencing, expression microarrays and whole-exome sequencing across five regions of each liver tumor, with adjacent normal tissue and blood. A total of 35 or so specimens from 5 patients, comprising approximately 25 tumor regions, 5 adjacent noncancerous liver tissues and 5 peripheral blood samples, were covered by TCRbeta repertoire sequencing. Repertoires from technical replicates were highly reproducible, with mean shared-clone rates roughly 0.87 and correlation coefficients above 0.95.

Comments on this clonotype: Its antigen is still unknown. Because the CDR3 is missing its conserved closing phenylalanine or tryptophan, this is likely a read error.

The CDR3 is 18 residues long, ends included. The sequence is cut down to CDR3 DNA, 54 bases in frame from base 1. Per the germline V gene (reference sequence), SGHKS is the CDR1 and YYEKEE is the CDR2. Trimming takes 3 bases off V and 1 base off J; junction bases not matched to a gene: 13. RNA from unsorted whole blood was extracted with TRIzol reagent, and germline DNA was obtained with the DNeasy Blood & Tissue kit. At the time of sampling, the patients had chronic HBV infection and had not received any treatment. Before surgery, around 4 milliliters of peripheral blood were drawn into K2EDTA tubes. Paper-wide results and their limitations: Only the TCR beta chain was sequenced, so true repertoire diversity is likely underestimated because unpaired alpha chains were not captured. Repertoire overlap was higher between tumor regions (mean around 36%) than tumor-adjacent (roughly 17%) or tumor-blood (14%) pairs, consistent with antigen-driven expansion. The study included only a few patients, and the authors note findings should be validated in a larger study. Comparison of CD4+ and CD8+ T cell repertoires was precluded by the use of bulk unsorted samples. A significantly larger repertoire fraction was made up by the top 250 clones in tumors than in blood (p = 0.039).

A constant-region primer and ProtoScript II reverse transcriptase were used to reverse-transcribe TCRbeta-specific cDNA from 500 ng total RNA. TCRbeta libraries were built with three nested multiplex PCR rounds, a slightly modified ARM-PCR procedure. The first two PCR rounds used multiplex TRBV1-TRBV30 forward primers with a Cbeta reverse primer, each for 10 to 11 cycles. Sample barcodes and Illumina adapters were added in a final 25-cycle PCR using Deep VentR polymerase. Amplicons of 200-500 bp were gel-purified with a QIAquick gel extraction kit before sequencing. The TCRbeta amplicons were sequenced with 250-bp paired-end reads on an Illumina HiSeq 2500. The published analysis was carried out like this. Quality trimming of reads was performed with Trimmomatic v0.33, and paired reads were merged with FLASH v1.2.11 so that full CDR3 sequences could be recovered. V, D and J germline segments were assigned to the rearranged TCRbeta sequences by MiGEC v1.2.1b. Clonotype statistics and Shannon-Wiener diversity indices were calculated with VDJtools v1.0.0. Except for diversity analysis, only the 250 most abundant clonotypes of each sample were used in subsequent analyses to reduce sampling bias. TCRdb reran the public reads through fastp at Q25 and MiXCR, keeping productive beta chains. Entries are consolidated by CDR3 protein sequence, retaining the most common genes and DNA. TCRdb, not the original authors, processed these V and J calls. The table for this sample lists about 200,000 distinct CDR3 sequences; almost 65% of them were counted only once. Roughly 7% of the sample is taken by the ten largest.

This receptor was taken from a woman aged 60-75 years with primary liver carcinoma and hepatitis B virus infection. The chain is assembled from TRBV5-5 and TRBJ1-2; TRBD1 fits 9 bases in the junction. The sequencing input was peripheral blood. The sequenced DNA is TGTGCCAGCAGCTCACGGCGGGGACAGGGAGTTTGTAACTATGGCTACACCCTC. This translates into CASSSRRGQGVCNYGYTL.